What follows are 18 T cell receptor beta chains derived from one specimen sequenced in a study of blood T cell repertoires in COVID-19. The assay was immunoSEQ multiplex PCR, and TCRdb's table has in-frame clones only and misses some. The data hold tens of thousands of clones, with approximately 86% observed a single time. Sequenced material: peripheral blood. These receptors were taken from a man aged 45-65 years with active or convalescent COVID-19.

The rearrangement joins TRBV29-1 to TRBJ2-2, with D maybe TRBD1 (6 bases). CDR3 length: 14 residues. The germline V and J ends were trimmed by 4 bases and 6 bases, with 15 bases remaining between them. Germline assignment: CDR1 SQVTM and CDR2 ANQGSEA. In DNA, the CDR3 is TGCAGCGTTGGATCGTTGGGGGCGGCCGGGGAGCTGTTTTTT. Translating gives CSVGSLGAAGELFF.

The chain carries TRBV19 and TRBJ2-1, with D possibly matching TRBD1 (5 bases). CDR1 and CDR2 from the germline V gene are LNHDA and SQIVND (reference sequence). The CDR3 loop spans 16 amino acids. V was shortened by 4 bases and J by 0 bases, with 13 bases between the two germline ends. As DNA, the CDR3 is TGTGCCAGTAGTAACCGGACAAAGAGCTCCTACAATGAGCAGTTCTTC. Encoded protein: CASSNRTKSSYNEQFF.

This clone was recorded only once. V gene TRBV9 combines with J gene TRBJ2-7; 7 bases map to TRBD2. Germline CDR1 is SGDLS and CDR2 is YYNGEE. This CDR3 region has 14 residues. The trim removed 4 bases at V and 0 bases at J, leaving 4 bases unmatched. CDR3 amino acids: CASSKSGVSYEQYF. The CDR3 coding sequence is TGTGCCAGCAGCAAAAGCGGGGTCTCCTACGAGCAGTACTTC.

The gene calls are TRBV4-3 and TRBJ1-1, with D perhaps TRBD1 (5 bases). V was clipped by 0 bases and J by 2 bases, with 16 bases between them. Germline CDR1 is LGHNA and CDR2 is YSLEER. This CDR3 has 17 amino acids. DNA of the CDR3: TGCGCCAGCAGCCAAGATTTAAACCAGGGAATTAACACTGAAGCTTTCTTT. Protein: CASSQDLNQGINTEAFF.

The rearrangement links TRBV11-2 to TRBJ2-6; 10 positions agree with TRBD2. Trimming removed 5 bases from V and 1 base from J; junction bases left unmatched: 5. The CDR3 has 17 residues. CDR1 is SGHAT and CDR2 is FQNNGV in the germline V gene. CDR3 sequence reads: CASSRAGGPSGANVLTF. DNA of the CDR3: TGTGCCAGCAGCCGAGCGGGAGGGCCATCTGGGGCCAACGTCCTGACTTTC.

This chain connects TRBV5-6 to TRBJ1-1; 8 positions agree with TRBD1. The J segment lost 2 bases and the V segment lost 3 bases, leaving 9 bases of the junction unmatched. Germline CDR1 reads SGHDT; CDR2 reads YYEEEE. The CDR3 spans 16 residues. In DNA form, the CDR3 reads TGTGCCAGCAGCTCCGGGACAGGAGACTTTAACACTGAAGCTTTCTTT. It translates to CASSSGTGDFNTEAFF.

The rearrangement joins TRBV4-2 to TRBJ2-2; D is ambiguous. The CDR3 loop spans 17 amino acids. The germline V and J ends were trimmed by 4 bases and 1 base, with 16 bases remaining between them. The germline gives CDR1 LGHNA, CDR2 YNFKEQ. The CDR3 loop is CASSPVTVYLNTGELFF. The CDR3, as DNA: TGTGCCAGCAGCCCCGTTACAGTCTACTTGAACACCGGGGAGCTGTTTTTT.

The V call is TRBV5-6, the J call TRBJ2-5, with 8 positions matching TRBD2. V dropped 4 bases and J dropped 5; count of bases not matched to a gene: 7. This CDR3 has 14 amino acids. CDR1 SGHDT and CDR2 YYEEEE come from the germline V gene. The CDR3 DNA follows: TGTGCCAGCAGCCCTGGACTAGCTGGCGAGACCCAGTACTTC. Protein sequence: CASSPGLAGETQYF.

The chain employs TRBV29-1 and TRBJ2-7; TRBD2 agrees at 7 bases. CDR1 is SQVTM, CDR2 ANQGSEA, per germline. The J segment lost 0 bases and the V segment lost 1 base, leaving 3 bases of the junction unmatched. The CDR3 runs 14 residues. CDR3 DNA sequence: TGCAGCGTTGAAGGGGAGGGCACCTCCTACGAGCAGTACTTC. Protein: CSVEGEGTSYEQYF.

This chain uses TRBV24-1 with TRBJ2-1; tentative D call: TRBD2 (6 bases). CDR1 is KGHDR and CDR2 is SFDVKD in the germline V gene. There are 13 residues in the CDR3. V shed 9 bases and J shed 4 bases, with 12 bases lying between them. This CDR3 reads CATGTPPYNEQFF. CDR3 DNA sequence: TGTGCCACCGGGACTCCGCCGTACAATGAGCAGTTCTTC.

The CDR3 DNA reads TGTGCCAGTAATTACAGGGTGAGCAATCAGCCCCAGCATTTT. Residues: CASNYRVSNQPQHF. The J gene is TRBJ1-5, the V gene TRBV19, with D possibly being TRBD1 (6 bases). From germline, CDR1 is LNHDA and CDR2 SQIVND (reference sequence). This CDR3 has 14 amino acids. V lost 7 bases, J lost 1 base, and 11 bases lay in between.

J is TRBJ1-5 and V is TRBV6-1; D is ambiguous. Germline lookup yields CDR1 MNHNS and CDR2 SASEGT. The CDR3 sequence is 14 residues long. V was pared by 3 bases and J by 3 bases, with 9 bases between. Here the CDR3 DNA reads TGTGCCAGCAGTGAGAGGTCAGACAATCAGCCCCAGCATTTT. This codes for CASSERSDNQPQHF.

This clone was counted a single time. The chain carries TRBV3-1 (or the pseudogene TRBV3-2) and TRBJ2-5; TRBD2 matches 8 bases. CDR3 length equals 16 residues. Germline values: CDR1 LGHDT, CDR2 YNNKEL (reference sequence). J gave up 5 bases and V 4 bases, and 12 bases lay outside the gene matches. CDR3 coding DNA: TGTGCCAGCAGCCTCGAACTAGCGGAAGAAGGGGAGACCCAGTACTTC. It codes for CASSLELAEEGETQYF.

This clone counts as medium-sized (0.01 to 0.1%). The chain uses TRBV7-8 and TRBJ2-7, with 13 bases matching TRBD2. Germline CDR1 and CDR2: SGHVS and FQNEAQ. V was clipped by 5 bases and J by 2 bases; unmatched bases: 3. The CDR3 is 15 amino acids. The CDR3 nucleotides are TGTGCCAGCAGCACCGGGACTAGCGGGGCCTACGAGCAGTACTTC. Translation gives CASSTGTSGAYEQYF.

This sequence joins TRBV2 and TRBJ1-1; no firm D call. Germline lookup yields CDR1 SNHLY and CDR2 FYNNEI. V was pared by 3 bases and J by 10 bases, with 12 bases between. CDR3 length equals 12 residues. The DNA of the CDR3 is TGTGCCAGCAGTGATAGGGCCGCGGGAGCTTTCTTT. This translates into CASSDRAAGAFF.

J is TRBJ2-2 and V is TRBV6-6; D may be TRBD2 (6 bases). The V end lost 0 bases, the J end lost 0 bases, and 8 bases lay between the germline ends. The length of the CDR3 is 16 residues. Germline V gene lookup returns CDR1 MNHNY and CDR2 SVGAGI (reference sequence). For the CDR3, the DNA is TGTGCCAGCAGTTACTCTGCGGGGACGAACACCGGGGAGCTGTTTTTT. It encodes CASSYSAGTNTGELFF.

The chain employs TRBV5-4 and TRBJ1-1; a weak D match, TRBD1 (5 bases). The ends were cut back, 4 bases at V and 1 base at J, with 14 bases in the middle. The CDR3 contains 15 residues. Germline CDR1 SGHNT, CDR2 YYREEE (reference sequence). The CDR3 protein is CASSTNPTENTEAFF. DNA of the CDR3: TGTGCCAGCAGCACTAACCCGACAGAGAACACTGAAGCTTTCTTT.

The sample holds a few counts of this clone. The J gene is TRBJ2-7, the V gene TRBV20-1, with 7 bases matching TRBD2. The CDR3 runs to 11 residues. V was pared by 5 bases and J by 6 bases, with 4 bases of the junction left unmatched. Germline loops: CDR1 DFQATT, CDR2 SNEGSKA (reference sequence). CDR3 DNA sequence: TGCAGTGCTTGGACTAGTAGCGAGCAGTACTTC. This encodes CSAWTSSEQYF.